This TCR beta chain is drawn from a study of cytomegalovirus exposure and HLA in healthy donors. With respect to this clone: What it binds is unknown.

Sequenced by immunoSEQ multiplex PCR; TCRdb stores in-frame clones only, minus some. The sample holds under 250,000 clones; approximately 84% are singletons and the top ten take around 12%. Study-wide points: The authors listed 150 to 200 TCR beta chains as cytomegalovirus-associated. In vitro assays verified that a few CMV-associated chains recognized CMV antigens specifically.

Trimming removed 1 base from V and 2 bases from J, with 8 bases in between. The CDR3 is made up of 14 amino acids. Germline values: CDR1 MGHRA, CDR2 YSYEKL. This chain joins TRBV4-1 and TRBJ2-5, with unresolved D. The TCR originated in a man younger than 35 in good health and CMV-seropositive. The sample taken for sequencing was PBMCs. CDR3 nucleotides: TGCGCCAGCAGCCAAGTTTACGGACAAGAGACCCAGTACTTC. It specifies CASSQVYGQETQYF.